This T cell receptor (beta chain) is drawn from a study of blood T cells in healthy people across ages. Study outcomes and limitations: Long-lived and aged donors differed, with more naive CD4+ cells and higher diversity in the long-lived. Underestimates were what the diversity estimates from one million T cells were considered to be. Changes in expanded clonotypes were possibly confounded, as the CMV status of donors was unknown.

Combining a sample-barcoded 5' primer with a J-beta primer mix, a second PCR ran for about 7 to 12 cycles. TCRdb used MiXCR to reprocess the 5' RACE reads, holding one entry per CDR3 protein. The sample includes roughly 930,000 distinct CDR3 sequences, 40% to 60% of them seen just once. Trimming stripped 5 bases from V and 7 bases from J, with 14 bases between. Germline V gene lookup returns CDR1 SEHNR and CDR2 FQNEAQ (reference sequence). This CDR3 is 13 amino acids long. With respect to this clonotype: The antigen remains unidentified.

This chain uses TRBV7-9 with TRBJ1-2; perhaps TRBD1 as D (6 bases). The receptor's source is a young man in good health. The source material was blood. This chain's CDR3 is CASSPLAGAGYTF. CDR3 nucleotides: TGTGCCAGCAGCCCCTTGGCAGGGGCTGGCTACACCTTC. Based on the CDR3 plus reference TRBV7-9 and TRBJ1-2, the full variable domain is DTGVSQNPRHKITKRGQNVTFRCDPISEHNRLYWYRQTLGQGPEFLTYFQNEAQLEKSRLLSDRFSAERPKGSFSTLEIQRTEQGDSAMYLCASSPLAGAGYTFGSGTRLTVV.